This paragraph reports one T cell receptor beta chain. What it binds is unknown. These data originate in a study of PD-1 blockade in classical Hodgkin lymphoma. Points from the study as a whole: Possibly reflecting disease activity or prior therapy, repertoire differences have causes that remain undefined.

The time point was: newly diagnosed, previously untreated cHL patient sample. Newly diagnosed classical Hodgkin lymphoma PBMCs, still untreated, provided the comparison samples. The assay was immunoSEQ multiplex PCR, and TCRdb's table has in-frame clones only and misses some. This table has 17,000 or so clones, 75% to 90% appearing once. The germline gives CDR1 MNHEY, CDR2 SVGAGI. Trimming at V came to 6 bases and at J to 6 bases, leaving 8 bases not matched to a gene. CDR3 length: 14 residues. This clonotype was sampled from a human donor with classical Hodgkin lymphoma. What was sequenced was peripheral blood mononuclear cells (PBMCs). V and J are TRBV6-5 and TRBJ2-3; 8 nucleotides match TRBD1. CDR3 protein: CASSLQGGSDTQYF. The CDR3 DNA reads TGTGCCAGCAGCTTACAGGGGGGTAGCGATACGCAGTATTTT.